The clone carrying this T cell receptor (beta chain) has a handful of counts. The antigen remains unidentified. Generation of TCR beta libraries employed quantitative 5'-RACE incorporating molecular barcodes. MiXCR, run by TCRdb on the 5' RACE reads, gives a single entry per CDR3 protein. The repertoire has over 450,000 distinct CDR3 sequences, approximately 12% of them found once; the top ten carry 6.8%. This entry belongs to a study of CD8 T cells in ankylosing spondylitis. The CDR3 covers 17 residues. In germline, CDR1 is SQVTM, CDR2 ANQGSEA. Trimming shortened V by 4 bases and J by 4 bases, and 23 bases separated the two germline ends. Regarding the study as a whole: Disease-linked clones reportedly concentrated significantly in matched ankylosing spondylitis synovial fluid. Typical of ankylosing spondylitis blood, it appeared, was a TCR beta motif of fewer than 10 highly homologous variants. Disease-linked clones were CD8+ and relatively rare in peripheral blood. Both synovial fluid and blood in reactive arthritis had previously been reported to carry some motif variants.

This clonotype was obtained from a male donor with ankylosing spondylitis. The chain couples TRBV29-1 to TRBJ2-1; a weak D match, TRBD2 (6 bases). Source material: blood, either unsorted or a sorted T cell fraction (not recorded which). Written as DNA, the CDR3 is TGCAGCGTTGGGGGGGTAGCGGTCTTAGGGGTTTACAATGAGCAGTTCTTC. It encodes CSVGGVAVLGVYNEQFF.